The T cell receptor beta chain described here comes from a study of blood T cell repertoires in COVID-19. At the level of the study: Sites in the United States, Italy and Spain provided acute and convalescent COVID-19 samples. PBMCs, B-cell-depleted T cells, or T cells provided the cDNA or gDNA that made up the material.

As processed by the authors: Amplification from reference gene primers served as the basis for estimated nucleated cell counts. Method: immunoSEQ multiplex PCR; TCRdb's copy keeps in-frame clones and lacks some. The DNA gave D and trimming, while V, J and clone size come from that table. Altogether some 250,000 clones are present, approximately 86% being singletons, with the ten largest covering about 2.9%. Trimming took off 4 bases at V and 1 base at J, with 11 bases between the two ends. This CDR3 comprises 14 residues. CDR1 is SGHRS and CDR2 is YFSETQ in the germline V gene. The rearrangement joins TRBV5-1 to TRBJ1-1; TRBD1 might be the D (5 bases). The TCR was taken from a woman in her twenties or thirties who had recovered from COVID-19. Source material: peripheral blood. CDR3 protein: CASSTRARNTEAFF. The CDR3 nucleotides read TGCGCCAGCAGCACCAGGGCAAGGAACACTGAAGCTTTCTTT.